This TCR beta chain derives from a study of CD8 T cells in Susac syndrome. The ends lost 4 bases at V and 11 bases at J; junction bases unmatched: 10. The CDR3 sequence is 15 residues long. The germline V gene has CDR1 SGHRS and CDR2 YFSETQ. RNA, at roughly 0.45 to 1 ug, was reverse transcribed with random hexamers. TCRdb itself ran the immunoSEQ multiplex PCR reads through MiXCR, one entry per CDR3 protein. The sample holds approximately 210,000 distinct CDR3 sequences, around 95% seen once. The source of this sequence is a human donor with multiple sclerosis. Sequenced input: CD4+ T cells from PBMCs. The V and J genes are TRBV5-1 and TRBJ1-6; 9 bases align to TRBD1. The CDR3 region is CASSPERTGATPLHF. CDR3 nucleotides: TGCGCCAGCAGCCCCGAACGGACAGGGGCGACACCCCTCCACTTT.